Listed below are T cell receptor beta chains from one sample, sequenced in a study of human T cells and chemical hapten exposure. TCRdb called the RACE reads again in MiXCR, with one record for every CDR3 protein. The table lists tens of thousands of distinct CDR3 sequences, 9.4% of them singletons. Sequencing used whole blood, obtained in connection with sensitization to the hapten diphenylcyclopropenone (DPC). All receptors derive from a woman aged 40 to 50 with alopecia areata. Some clones in this sample may be carry-over from other donors' samples. CDR3s include the opening cysteine and the closing phenylalanine or tryptophan. The D gene is left open where the match is weak. The listing skips clone size in some rows; elsewhere it reads once, few, many or a size class.

j_call	d_call	v_call	clone_size	cdr3_aa	cdr3_nt
TRBJ1-5	NA	TRBV19	few	CASSIFNQPQHF	TGTGCCAGTAGTATATTCAATCAGCCCCAGCATTTT
TRBJ2-4	NA	TRBV20-1	NA	CSARDLRGERDIQYF	TGCAGTGCTAGAGATCTCCGGGGTGAGAGAGACATTCAGTACTTC
TRBJ2-7	NA	TRBV20-1	NA	CSASTGQVPYEQYF	TGCAGTGCTAGTACGGGGCAGGTCCCCTACGAGCAGTACTTC
TRBJ1-1	NA	TRBV20-1	many	CSASPIGETTEAFF	TGCAGTGCTAGTCCCATAGGGGAGACCACTGAAGCTTTCTTT
TRBJ1-1	NA	TRBV7-2	NA	CASSRTMNTEAFF	TGTGCCAGCAGCCGAACCATGAACACTGAAGCTTTCTTT
TRBJ2-2	TRBD1	TRBV7-2	NA	CASHSGKQGIAGELFF	TGTGCCAGCCACAGCGGAAAACAGGGGATCGCCGGGGAGCTGTTTTTT
TRBJ1-1	NA	TRBV20-1	few	CSALGQWGSTEAFF	TGCAGTGCTCTAGGCCAATGGGGGAGCACTGAAGCTTTCTTT
TRBJ1-6	TRBD1	TRBV12-3/TRBV12-4	NA	CASIRQGVVNSPLHF	TGTGCCAGCATACGACAGGGGGTAGTAAATTCACCCCTCCACTTT
TRBJ1-4	TRBD1	TRBV7-2	NA	CASSQGPRGNEKLFF	TGTGCCAGCAGCCAAGGACCCAGGGGGAATGAAAAACTGTTTTTT
TRBJ2-5	NA	TRBV20-1	few	CSATSVQETQYF	TGCAGTGCTACTAGCGTCCAAGAGACCCAGTACTTC
TRBJ2-7	TRBD1	TRBV12-3/TRBV12-4	many	CASTIGQDEQYF	TGTGCCAGCACGATCGGACAGGACGAGCAGTACTTC
TRBJ2-7	NA	TRBV11-2	many	CASSPGHSSYEQYF	TGTGCCAGCAGCCCGGGACATAGCTCCTACGAGCAGTACTTC
TRBJ2-1	NA	TRBV28	many	CASMSSRDEQFF	TGTGCCAGCATGTCTTCTAGGGACGAGCAGTTCTTC
TRBJ1-5	NA	TRBV29-1	many	CSDSPDSRNQPQHF	TGCAGCGATTCCCCCGACAGCCGAAATCAGCCCCAGCATTTT
TRBJ1-1	TRBD1	TRBV6-5	NA	CASSYHGDSVF	TGTGCCAGCAGTTATCACGGGGACAGTGTCTTT
TRBJ1-5	NA	TRBV4-1	NA	CASSFQEGNQPQHF	TGCGCCAGCAGCTTTCAGGAGGGCAATCAGCCCCAGCATTTT
TRBJ2-1	TRBD2	TRBV18	many	CASSPRQAGDKNEQFF	TGTGCCAGCTCACCAAGGCAAGCGGGGGATAAAAATGAGCAGTTCTTC
TRBJ2-6	NA	TRBV4-1	NA	CASSHIGGRDKSGANVLTF	TGCGCCAGCAGCCACATCGGGGGCAGGGACAAGTCTGGGGCCAACGTCCTGACTTTC
TRBJ2-4	NA	TRBV29-1	many	CSAMGNSGGIQYF	TGCAGCGCCATGGGTAATTCCGGGGGCATTCAGTACTTC
TRBJ2-5	NA	TRBV3-1	NA	CASSPPGAVATQETQYF	TGTGCCAGCAGCCCGCCCGGGGCCGTTGCCACCCAGGAGACCCAGTACTTC
TRBJ1-5	NA	TRBV6-1	many	CASSEEDGSNQPQHF	TGTGCCAGCAGTGAGGAGGACGGTAGCAATCAGCCCCAGCATTTT
TRBJ2-5	NA	TRBV7-6	NA	CASSFGGARSETQYF	TGTGCCAGCAGCTTTGGAGGGGCTCGGTCGGAGACCCAGTACTTC
TRBJ1-5	TRBD1	TRBV2	few	CASRGQPNQPQHF	TGTGCCAGCAGGGGACAGCCCAATCAGCCCCAGCATTTT
TRBJ1-4	TRBD1	TRBV12-3/TRBV12-4	many	CASSLGQGSGKLFF	TGTGCCAGCAGTTTGGGACAGGGCTCGGGTAAACTGTTTTTT
TRBJ2-1	NA	TRBV2	NA	CASTGPSAWNEQFF	TGTGCCAGCACTGGACCGTCGGCATGGAATGAGCAGTTCTTC
TRBJ2-2	NA	TRBV7-2	few	CASSLGVGMSTGELFF	TGTGCCAGCAGCTTAGGTGTTGGAATGAGCACCGGGGAGCTGTTTTTT
TRBJ2-7	NA	TRBV12-3/TRBV12-4	few	CASRTASTYEQYF	TGTGCCAGCAGGACAGCTAGTACCTACGAGCAGTACTTC
TRBJ1-2	TRBD1	TRBV5-4	many	CASSLGDRDYGYTF	TGTGCCAGCAGCTTGGGGGACAGGGACTATGGCTACACCTTC
TRBJ2-3	NA	TRBV13	few	CASSIAANLVTDTQYF	TGTGCCAGCAGCATAGCGGCTAACCTTGTCACAGATACGCAGTATTTT